A selection of T cell receptor beta chains follows, all from one sample in a study of T cell responses to AZD1222 COVID-19 vaccine. Sequencing was performed with immunoSEQ multiplex PCR; in TCRdb, only in-frame clones are kept and a portion is missing. The table shows about 150,000 clones, with about 93% occurring only once. Source: peripheral blood, taken on day 0 of AZD1222 vaccination. Every receptor here comes from an adult in good health. The CDR3 runs from the conserved cysteine through the conserved F or W. A D gene is named only where the DNA matches it firmly. Some rows have no size entry. The others give once, few or many, or a class for an expanded clone.

j_call,clone_size,d_call,v_call,cdr3_nt,cdr3_aa
TRBJ1-1,once,.,TRBV5-1,TGCGCCAGCAGCTCCGGGGTGGGCAGGGGAAACACTGAAGCTTTCTTT,CASSSGVGRGNTEAFF
TRBJ2-3,.,TRBD2,TRBV27,TGTGCCAGCAGCGAGGGACTAGCGGGGGGCCCTCGAGGGCAGTATTTT,CASSEGLAGGPRGQYF
TRBJ1-2,.,.,TRBV6-5,TGTGCCAGCGCCGACGGTAAATATGGCTACACCTTC,CASADGKYGYTF
TRBJ1-1,.,.,TRBV14,TGTGCCAGCAGCCTCCCGAACACTGAAGCTTTCTTT,CASSLPNTEAFF
TRBJ1-4,once,.,TRBV4-1,TGCGCCAGCAGCCAAGCCCCCCCGGGAGTCGGCGAAAAACTGTTTTTT,CASSQAPPGVGEKLFF
TRBJ1-2,.,.,TRBV7-2,TGTGCCAGCAGCTTAGATTCGACAGCCCCACTGCTTGGCTACACCTTC,CASSLDSTAPLLGYTF
TRBJ1-1,once,TRBD1,TRBV7-9,TGTGCCAGCAGCCCTCAGGGGGCCGGGAACACTGAAGCTTTCTTT,CASSPQGAGNTEAFF
TRBJ2-2,.,.,TRBV7-7,TGTGCCAGCAGCTTAGACCTACGGGCGGCCGGGGAGCTGTTTTTT,CASSLDLRAAGELFF
TRBJ1-3,.,.,TRBV6-5,TGTGCCAGCAGCCGGGGGGGCAGGAGGAACACCATATATTTT,CASSRGGRRNTIYF
TRBJ2-3,once,TRBD1,TRBV5-6,TGTGCCAGCAGCCCAGCATGGGACAGGGGAACAGATACGCAGTATTTT,CASSPAWDRGTDTQYF